Shown below are 19 T cell receptor beta chains from a single sample sequenced in a study of T cells in Graves' hyperthyroidism and ophthalmopathy. Template material for amplifying TCR beta CDR3 regions consisted of RNA transcripts. The TCR CDR3 first-round RT-PCR relied on the HTBI primer set. A single record per CDR3 protein comes from TCRdb applying MiXCR to the multiplex PCR reads. This table has over 500,000 distinct CDR3 sequences, 14% appearing once. Sequencing was carried out using blood. Receptors were obtained from a woman in her forties with Graves' hyperthyroidism.

In this sample, this clonotype turned up many times. The rearrangement joins TRBV7-9 to TRBJ2-7, with TRBD1 as a possible D gene (6 bases). V was trimmed by 3 bases and J by 2 bases, leaving 11 bases between them. CDR1 is SEHNR and CDR2 is FQNEAQ in the germline V gene (reference sequence). This CDR3 is built from 14 residues. The CDR3 DNA reads as TGTGCCAGCAGCTTGGACAGTATAACCTACGAGCAGTACTTC. It yields the protein CASSLDSITYEQYF.

This clonotype was picked up many times. The rearrangement uses TRBV20-1 and TRBJ1-3, with a tentative D call TRBD1 (5 bases). Germline loops: CDR1 DFQATT, CDR2 SNEGSKA (reference sequence). V dropped 5 bases and J dropped 0 bases, with 11 bases sitting between them. CDR3 length equals 14 residues. The CDR3 loop is CSAGDQYSGNTIYF. The CDR3, as DNA: TGCAGTGCTGGGGACCAGTACTCTGGAAACACCATATATTTT.

This clonotype was observed a few times. The chain links TRBV14 to TRBJ2-7; TRBD1 aligns across 10 bases. This CDR3 contains 15 residues. Germline V gene lookup returns CDR1 SGHDN and CDR2 FVKESK. The V and J ends lost 4 bases and 6 bases, in that order; junction bases with no gene match: 9. Here the CDR3 reads CASSRDGQGVGEQYF. CDR3 nucleotide sequence: TGTGCCAGCAGCCGGGACGGACAGGGGGTAGGCGAGCAGTACTTC.

This rearrangement joins TRBV18 to TRBJ1-5, with 8 nucleotides matching TRBD1. V lost 2 bases, J lost 1 base, and 7 bases stayed unmatched. CDR1 and CDR2 (germline): KGHSH, LQKENI. The CDR3 is 17 amino acids. The DNA for the CDR3 is TGTGCCAGCTCACCAGTAACAGGGGGACGGAGCAATCAGCCCCAGCATTTT. Translation gives CASSPVTGGRSNQPQHF.

This clonotype was found many times. This rearrangement joins TRBV12-3 or TRBV12-4 to TRBJ2-3; TRBD2 aligns across 9 bases. V shed 6 bases and J 0 bases; nucleotides not matched to a gene: 19. The CDR3 has 20 amino acids. The CDR3 spells CASSPRAAGGSSASTDTQYF. In DNA form, the CDR3 reads TGTGCCAGCAGCCCTAGGGCAGCGGGAGGATCATCCGCTAGCACAGATACGCAGTATTTT.

This clonotype was picked up a small number of times. The rearrangement joins TRBV11-2 to TRBJ1-1; 10 bases map to TRBD1. This CDR3 comprises 23 residues. Germline trimming cut 1 base from V and 3 bases from J; bases unmatched to any gene: 26. Germline-derived CDR1 and CDR2 are SGHAT and FQNNGV. As DNA, the CDR3 is TGTGCCAGCAGCTTAGGCTACCCGGGGACAGGGGTCCCGAGTCGAGGTTGGCACACTGAAGCTTTCTTT. It specifies CASSLGYPGTGVPSRGWHTEAFF. Based on the CDR3 plus reference TRBV11-2 and TRBJ1-1, the full variable domain is EAGVAQSPRYKIIEKRQSVAFWCNPISGHATLYWYQQILGQGPKLLIQFQNNGVVDDSQLPKDRFSAERLKGVDSTLKIQPAKLEDSAVYLCASSLGYPGTGVPSRGWHTEAFFGQGTRLTVV.

This clonotype has a count of ten or more. The chain joins TRBV7-3 to TRBJ2-3, with D uncertain. The CDR3 totals 13 residues. The V gene lost 5 bases and the J gene lost 0 bases, with 6 bases spanning the gap. The germline V gene has CDR1 SGHTA and CDR2 FQGTGA. This CDR3 is CASSADSTDTQYF. The CDR3 DNA reads as TGTGCCAGCAGCGCGGACAGCACAGATACGCAGTATTTT. Full variable domain (missing parts from reference TRBV7-3 and TRBJ2-3): GAGVSQTPSNKVTEKGKYVELRCDPISGHTALYWYRQSLGQGPEFLIYFQGTGAADDSGLPNDRFFAVRPEGSVSTLKIQRTERGDSAVYLCASSADSTDTQYFGPGTRLTVL.

This clonotype was recorded at least ten times. This sequence joins TRBV27 and TRBJ2-7, with a weak D call TRBD2 (6 bases). This CDR3 is 16 amino acids long. CDR1 and CDR2 (germline): MNHEY, SMNVEV (reference sequence). V was pared by 7 bases and J by 2 bases, with 21 bases between. This chain's CDR3 is CASTALGGRGTYEQYF. The CDR3 DNA sequence: TGTGCCAGCACCGCGCTGGGGGGAAGAGGGACCTACGAGCAGTACTTC.

This clonotype was counted a few times. The rearrangement uses TRBV5-1 and TRBJ2-3, with D unclear. Germline CDR1 SGHRS, CDR2 YFSETQ. CDR3 size: 13 residues. Deletions cut 0 bases from V and 2 bases from J, with 4 bases between. The DNA for the CDR3 is TGCGCCAGCAGCTTGGACCACACAGATACGCAGTATTTT. Translated: CASSLDHTDTQYF.

The chain carries TRBV18 and TRBJ2-4; D remains ambiguous. V was clipped by 3 bases and J by 0 bases, with 12 bases between them. From germline, CDR1 is KGHSH and CDR2 LQKENI. The CDR3 has 16 amino acids. CDR3 DNA: TGTGCCAGCTCACCCTCAGTGAATCTAGCCAAAAACATTCAGTACTTC. Translation gives CASSPSVNLAKNIQYF.

Many counts were recorded for this clonotype. V and J are TRBV30 and TRBJ1-2, with D perhaps matching TRBD1 (5 bases). The V end was cut by 3 bases, the J end by 6 bases, with 14 bases between. This CDR3 is 13 amino acids long. Germline V lookup: CDR1 GTSNPN, CDR2 SVGIG (reference sequence). CDR3 DNA: TGTGCCTGGAGCCGGGGCAGGGTTGATGGCTACACCTTC. This gives the protein CAWSRGRVDGYTF.

This clonotype was seen once. J is TRBJ1-2 and V is TRBV5-8; 9 bases line up with TRBD1. V lost 1 base to trimming and J lost 7 bases; unmatched junction nucleotides: 8. CDR1 SGHTS and CDR2 YDEGEE come from the germline V gene. The CDR3 extends over 15 amino acids. In DNA form, the CDR3 reads TGTGCCAGCAGCTTGCCCGGGACAGGGTCGGGTGGCTACACCTTC. Translation: CASSLPGTGSGGYTF. The full variable domain, completed using reference TRBV5-8 and TRBJ1-2, is EAGVTQSPTHLIKTRGQQATLRCSPISGHTSVYWYQQALGLGLQFLLWYDEGEERNRGNFPPRFSGRQFPNYSSELNVNALELEDSALYLCASSLPGTGSGGYTFGSGTRLTVV.

This clonotype has ten or more counts. V and J are TRBV6-1 and TRBJ2-7; no firm D call. Trimming pared 6 bases from V and 4 bases from J, leaving 10 bases between. Germline CDR1 MNHNS, CDR2 SASEGT. The CDR3 loop spans 12 amino acids. The CDR3 DNA follows: TGTGCCAGCAGACAGAACCTATACGAGCAGTACTTC. Protein product: CASRQNLYEQYF.

Many counts were recorded for this clonotype. The CDR3 DNA sequence: TGTGCCAGCAGTTTAGGGGGGCCCCCGTGGGGACAGAGGGCTAACTATGGCTACACCTTC. This codes for CASSLGGPPWGQRANYGYTF. The V and J genes are TRBV28 and TRBJ1-2; TRBD1 agrees at 7 bases. The CDR3 runs to 20 residues. Germline lookup yields CDR1 MDHEN and CDR2 SYDVKM. With V trimmed by 2 bases and J by 0 bases, 18 bases remained unmatched.

In this sample, this clonotype turned up a few times. The chain joins TRBV19 to TRBJ2-3, with D tentatively TRBD2 (5 bases). Germline V lookup: CDR1 LNHDA, CDR2 SQIVND (reference sequence). Trimming stripped 3 bases from V and 0 bases from J, with 19 bases between. The CDR3 spans 18 residues. CDR3 sequence reads: CASSIGGGYTFSTDTQYF. The CDR3 DNA is TGTGCCAGTAGTATTGGAGGCGGGTACACCTTTAGCACAGATACGCAGTATTTT. Supplemented by reference TRBV19 and TRBJ2-3, the full variable domain reads DGGITQSPKYLFRKEGQNVTLSCEQNLNHDAMYWYRQDPGQGLRLIYYSQIVNDFQKGDIAEGYSVSREKKESFPLTVTSAQKNPTAFYLCASSIGGGYTFSTDTQYFGPGTRLTVL.

The genes are TRBV4-2 and TRBJ2-3, with TRBD2 identical over 13 bases. The length of the CDR3 is 17 residues. Germline CDR1 and CDR2: LGHNA and YNFKEQ. The V gene end was trimmed by 4 bases and the J gene end by 4 bases; junction bases not matched to a gene: 8. The DNA of the CDR3 is TGTGCCAGCAGCCCTAGGGAAGGACTAGCGGGAGCAGATACGCAGTATTTT. It codes for CASSPREGLAGADTQYF.

In this sample, this clonotype turned up a few times. This chain connects TRBV30 to TRBJ1-5, with 7 nucleotides matching TRBD1. The V segment lost 0 bases and the J segment 6 bases; nucleotides outside the gene matches: 14. The length of the CDR3 is 17 residues. Germline V gene lookup returns CDR1 GTSNPN and CDR2 SVGIG (reference sequence). The CDR3 region has the DNA TGTGCCTGGAGTGTAGGGGCAGGGGGACGCACAGGTCAGCCCCAGCATTTT. As protein: CAWSVGAGGRTGQPQHF.

This clonotype was seen repeatedly, ten times or more. The chain couples TRBV6-5 to TRBJ2-5, with 13 bases identical to TRBD2. Trimming took 5 bases from V and 3 from J; bases not matched to a gene: 6. The CDR3 is made up of 16 amino acids. In germline, CDR1 is MNHEY, CDR2 SVGAGI. CDR3 coding DNA: TGTGCCAGCAGTCCCTTGGGACTAGCGGGAAAAGAGACCCAGTACTTC. Its translation is CASSPLGLAGKETQYF.

The CDR3 DNA is TGTGCCAGCAGTTACCCAGACAGAGATGGCTACACCTTC. Amino acids: CASSYPDRDGYTF. The J gene is TRBJ1-2, the V gene TRBV6-5; tentative D call: TRBD1 (5 bases). With 2 bases removed from V and 6 bases from J, the gap between germline ends came to 10 bases. The length of the CDR3 is 13 residues. The germline gives CDR1 MNHEY, CDR2 SVGAGI.